These T cell receptor beta chains were read from a single sample in a study of human T cells and chemical hapten exposure. Each CDR3 protein gets one entry after TCRdb re-called the reads with MiXCR. The sample holds about 120,000 distinct CDR3 sequences, over 6.5% seen once. Sequencing used whole blood. These receptors were collected from a human donor in good health. Some clones in this sample may be carry-over from other donors' samples. CDR3s include the opening cysteine and the closing phenylalanine or tryptophan. The order of the fields is CDR3 DNA, CDR3 protein, D gene, clone size, J gene, V gene. D genes are given only for firm matches. Rows give clone size only sometimes, using once, few, many, or a class for an expanded clone.

TGCGCCAGCAGCCAAGATGTCCTCGGACAGCCTAACTATGGCTACACCTTC CASSQDVLGQPNYGYTF NA many TRBJ1-2 TRBV4-3
TGCAGCGTTGAAGGGTTGACTCAGACAGATACGCAGTATTTT CSVEGLTQTDTQYF NA few TRBJ2-3 TRBV29-1
TGCGCCAGCAGTGATTACCTCGGGGAGCTGTTTTTT CASSDYLGELFF NA many TRBJ2-2 TRBV10-2
TGTGCCAGCAGCTTGGGGTTGGCCTACGAGCAGTACTTC CASSLGLAYEQYF NA many TRBJ2-7 TRBV27
TGTGCCACCAGTGATTTGTTCCTGACGACCCAAAACCAATTTAATGAGCAGTTCTTC CATSDLFLTTQNQFNEQFF NA NA TRBJ2-1 TRBV24-1
TGCAGCGCTTCGGGACAAGGGGGTCGGGAGCAGTTCTTC CSASGQGGREQFF NA NA TRBJ2-1 TRBV29-1
TGTGCCAGCAGCTTTGGGCAAGGGACCTACGAGCAGTACTTC CASSFGQGTYEQYF NA many TRBJ2-7 TRBV5-6
TGTGCCAGCAGCTTATTCTCGCGGAACATTCAGTACTTC CASSLFSRNIQYF NA few TRBJ2-4 TRBV7-9
TGTGCCAGCAGTTACGCTCGGGGATCTGGAAACACCATATATTTT CASSYARGSGNTIYF NA few TRBJ1-3 TRBV6-5
TGTGCCAGCAGCTTATACGATAGCGGGGGGCACTTC CASSLYDSGGHF TRBD2 NA TRBJ2-1 TRBV7-9
TGCAGTGCTAGAGTGGACACAGCAACTAATGAAAAACTGTTTTTT CSARVDTATNEKLFF NA few TRBJ1-4 TRBV20-1
TGCGCCAGCAGCCAAGATAGTAGGGTACAAGAGACCCAGTACTTC CASSQDSRVQETQYF NA NA TRBJ2-5 TRBV4-1
TGTGCCAGCAGTAGGGGGACCCACATGAACACTGAAGCTTTCTTT CASSRGTHMNTEAFF NA few TRBJ1-1 TRBV11-2
TGCGCCAGCAACAGGGATGAAAAATGGGGCAATCAGCCCCAGCATTTT CASNRDEKWGNQPQHF NA few TRBJ1-5 TRBV5-1
TGTGCCAGCAGTCCCGGACAGGTCCATAGCACAGATACGCAGTATTTT CASSPGQVHSTDTQYF TRBD1 NA TRBJ2-3 TRBV28
TGTGCCAGCAGCTTCCTGCCAGGGGGAGAGACCCAGTACTTC CASSFLPGGETQYF TRBD1 NA TRBJ2-5 TRBV7-8
TGCAGTGCTGTCCCAGCGGGGGTCCCCTACGAGCAGTACTTC CSAVPAGVPYEQYF TRBD2 many TRBJ2-7 TRBV20-1
TGTGCCAGCAGACAGAACACCGGGGAGCTGTTTTTT CASRQNTGELFF NA NA TRBJ2-2 TRBV7-9
TGTGCCAGCAGCACAGGGGACGGGAACACTGAAGCTTTCTTT CASSTGDGNTEAFF TRBD1 many TRBJ1-1 TRBV13
TGTGCCACCAGCAGAGGCCAGGGGAGCTCCTACGAGCAGTACTTC CATSRGQGSSYEQYF NA NA TRBJ2-7 TRBV15
TGTGCCAGCAGCAGGACAGGGAATTCCAGCAATCAGCCCCAGCATTTT CASSRTGNSSNQPQHF TRBD1 many TRBJ1-5 TRBV7-9
TGTGCCAGCAGTTCCGGGACAGGGGGCTATGAGCAGTTCTTC CASSSGTGGYEQFF TRBD1 NA TRBJ2-1 TRBV12-3/TRBV12-4
TGTGCCACCAGTTCTGGCAAGAACACTGAAGCTTTCTTT CATSSGKNTEAFF NA few TRBJ1-1 TRBV15
TGTGCCAGCAGCCCCCTCCCTAGCGGCACCGGGGAGCTGTTTTTT CASSPLPSGTGELFF TRBD2 NA TRBJ2-2 TRBV27
TGCAGTGCTAGAGGGGGACTAGCAAATTCCGGGGAGCTGTTTTTT CSARGGLANSGELFF TRBD2 many TRBJ2-2 TRBV20-1
TGTGCCAGCAGTGATTCCCGGGGACGCTCCTACGAGCAGTACTTC CASSDSRGRSYEQYF NA few TRBJ2-7 TRBV25-1
TGTGCCAGTTTCGAACACGGGCTATTCTCTGGAAACACCATATATTTT CASFEHGLFSGNTIYF NA many TRBJ1-3 TRBV6-4
TGTGCCAGCAGCCCCCGCCTAGGACTAGCGGGAGACACAGATACGCAGTATTTT CASSPRLGLAGDTDTQYF TRBD2 NA TRBJ2-3 TRBV7-9
TGCAGTGCTGGGGGGGCCCGTCTCTACGAGCAGTACTTC CSAGGARLYEQYF NA NA TRBJ2-7 TRBV20-1
TGTGCCAGCTCGGCCACAGGGAGAGATGGCTACACCTTC CASSATGRDGYTF NA NA TRBJ1-2 TRBV18
TGTGCCAGCTCACCGATTTCCCCCTCTTCACCCCTCCACTTT CASSPISPSSPLHF NA many TRBJ1-6 TRBV18
TGTGCCAGCAGCCAAGGGACAGAGCCATACAATGAGCAGTTCTTC CASSQGTEPYNEQFF TRBD1 NA TRBJ2-1 TRBV11-2
TGCAGTGCCCTATCAGGCTATGAGCAGTTCTTC CSALSGYEQFF NA few TRBJ2-1 TRBV20-1
TGTGCCAGCAGCCTACTAGCAGGGCAAGAGACCCAGTACTTC CASSLLAGQETQYF NA NA TRBJ2-5 TRBV11-1
TGTGCCACCAGTGATGGGGGGCAGTATACGCAGTATTTT CATSDGGQYTQYF NA NA TRBJ2-3 TRBV24-1